Shown below are 9 T cell receptor beta chains from a single sample sequenced in a study of T cells in women clearing cervical HPV infection. TCRdb's table, derived via immunoSEQ multiplex PCR, lists solely in-frame clones and lacks some. Its clone listing holds about 40,000 clones. The sequencing input was blood buffy coat. The source is a woman aged 18-70 years with a cervical HPV16 infection that either progressed to CIN3+ or cleared (not recorded which).

With respect to this clone: One end of the junction varies from germline; a read error may be responsible. Read coverage stops 3 residues before the CDR3 terminus; the germline J gene supplies the remainder. This CDR3 is also generated by other DNA sequences in the sample. The chain combines TRBV7-2 with TRBJ1-3; D gene ambiguous. Germline lookup yields CDR1 SGHTA and CDR2 FQGNSA. There are 14 residues in the CDR3. Incomplete CDR3 DNA: TGTGCCAGCAGCTTTGGAGGGTCCGGAAACACA. Encoded protein: CASSFGGSGNT. The whole CDR3 protein is CASSFGGSGNTIYF.

Concerning this clone itself: The read finishes 3 residues shy of the CDR3 end, and the germline J gene is used to complete it. This sequence joins TRBV7-2 and TRBJ2-7, with 11 bases matching TRBD2. The germline V gene has CDR1 SGHTA and CDR2 FQGNSA. V lost 3 bases, J lost 5 bases, and 6 bases stayed unmatched. The CDR3 runs 15 residues. Here the CDR3 reads CASSFPTSGRHEQYF. The CDR3 bases that were read are TGTGCCAGCAGCTTCCCTACTAGCGGGAGACACGAG.

To note about this clone: The missing CDR3 end, 3 residues past where the read stops, is filled in from the germline J gene. V gene TRBV20-1 combines with J gene TRBJ2-7, with 12 nucleotides matching TRBD2. This CDR3 spans 15 amino acids. After removal of 0 bases from V and 4 bases from J, the junction contained 4 bases not matched to a gene. CDR1 and CDR2 (germline): DFQATT, SNEGSKA (reference sequence). The CDR3 loop reads CSARERLAGGYEQYF. The covered CDR3 bases are TGCAGTGCTAGAGAGCGTCTAGCGGGAGGGTACGAG.

Notes on this clone: From the germline J gene comes the end of the CDR3, since the read stops 3 residues before it. The chain uses TRBV7-9 and TRBJ1-1; 9 nucleotides line up with TRBD1. This CDR3 has 14 residues. V trimming: 5 bases; J trimming: 7 bases; junction bases outside the gene matches: 8. From germline, CDR1 is SEHNR and CDR2 FQNEAQ (reference sequence). The CDR3 loop reads CASSLKGQGNEAFF. CDR3 DNA, as far as it was read: TGTGCCAGCAGCCTTAAGGGACAGGGAAATGAA.

Of note for this clone: The CDR3 end is not reached by the read, which stops 3 residues before it; the germline J gene fills it in. The genes are TRBV7-8 and TRBJ2-3; 11 bases fit TRBD2. From germline, CDR1 is SGHVS and CDR2 FQNEAQ. The CDR3 consists of 16 residues. CDR3 residues: CASSLGLLAGGNAQYF. CDR3 bases read: TGTGCCAGCAGCTTAGGTCTTCTAGCGGGAGGAAATGCG.

Of note for this clone: The CDR3 end is not reached by the read, which stops 3 residues before it; the germline J gene fills it in. The chain uses TRBV19 and TRBJ1-1, with no clear D. V was shortened by 7 bases and J by 7 bases, with 13 bases between the two germline ends. This CDR3 contains 12 residues. The germline V gene has CDR1 LNHDA and CDR2 SQIVND (reference sequence). The CDR3 protein is CASTAGGFEAFF. CDR3 bases read: TGTGCCAGTACGGCGGGCGGCTTTGAA.

Details on this clone: The missing CDR3 end, 3 residues past where the read stops, is filled in from the germline J gene. V is TRBV7-9 and J is TRBJ2-5, with D possibly TRBD2 on 5 matching bases. V was trimmed by 5 bases and J by 2 bases, leaving 12 bases between them. The CDR3 sequence is 14 residues long. Germline V gene lookup returns CDR1 SEHNR and CDR2 FQNEAQ (reference sequence). The covered CDR3 bases are TGTGCCAGCAGCCCCAGGACTGTACAAGAGACC. Translation: CASSPRTVQET. The entire CDR3 protein reads CASSPRTVQETQYF.

Turning to this clone: The missing CDR3 end, 3 residues past where the read stops, is filled in from the germline J gene. The rearrangement joins TRBV7-7 to TRBJ2-5, with TRBD1 identical over 9 bases. The CDR3 contains 15 residues. After removal of 5 bases from V and 5 bases from J, the junction contained 9 bases not matched to a gene. Germline assignment: CDR1 SSHAT and CDR2 FNYEAQ (reference sequence). The sequenced CDR3 bases are TGTGCCAGCAGCGCGGGGACAGGGACCTTCGAGACC. This sequence encodes CASSAGTGTFET. The full CDR3 protein reads CASSAGTGTFETQYF. Combining the CDR3 with reference TRBV7-7 and TRBJ2-5 gives the whole variable domain GAGVSQSPRYKVTKRGQDVTLRCDPISSHATLYWYQQALGQGPEFLTYFNYEAQPDKSGLPSDRFSAERPEGSISTLTIQRTEQRDSAMYRCASSAGTGTFETQYFGPGTRLLVL.

With regard to this clone: The read stops 3 residues short of the end of the CDR3; the missing end is completed from the germline J gene. The chain combines TRBV14 with TRBJ2-7; 8 nucleotides match TRBD1. V trimming: 3 bases; J trimming: 4 bases; junction bases outside the gene matches: 5. The germline gives CDR1 SGHDN, CDR2 FVKESK. The CDR3 consists of 14 residues. The CDR3 protein is CASSQGTGDYEQYF. The covered CDR3 bases are TGTGCCAGCAGCCAGGGGACAGGTGATTACGAG. The full variable domain, rest sourced from reference TRBV14 and TRBJ2-7, is EAGVTQFPSHSVIEKGQTVTLRCDPISGHDNLYWYRRVMGKEIKFLLHFVKESKQDESGMPNNRFLAERTGGTYSTLKVQPAELEDSGVYFCASSQGTGDYEQYFGPGTRLTVT.